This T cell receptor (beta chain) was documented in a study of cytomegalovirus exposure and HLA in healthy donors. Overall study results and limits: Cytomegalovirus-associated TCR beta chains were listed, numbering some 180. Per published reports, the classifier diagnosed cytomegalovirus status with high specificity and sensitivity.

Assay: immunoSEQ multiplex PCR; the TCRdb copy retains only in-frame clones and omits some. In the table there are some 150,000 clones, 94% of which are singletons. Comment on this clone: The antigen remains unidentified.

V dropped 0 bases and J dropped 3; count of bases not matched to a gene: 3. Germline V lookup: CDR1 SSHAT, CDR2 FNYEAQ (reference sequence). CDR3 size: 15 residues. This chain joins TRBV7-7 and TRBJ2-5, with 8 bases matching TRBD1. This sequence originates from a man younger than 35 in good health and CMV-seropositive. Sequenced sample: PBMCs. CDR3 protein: CASSLAPGQEETQYF. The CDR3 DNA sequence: TGTGCCAGCAGCTTAGCCCCGGGACAGGAAGAGACCCAGTACTTC.